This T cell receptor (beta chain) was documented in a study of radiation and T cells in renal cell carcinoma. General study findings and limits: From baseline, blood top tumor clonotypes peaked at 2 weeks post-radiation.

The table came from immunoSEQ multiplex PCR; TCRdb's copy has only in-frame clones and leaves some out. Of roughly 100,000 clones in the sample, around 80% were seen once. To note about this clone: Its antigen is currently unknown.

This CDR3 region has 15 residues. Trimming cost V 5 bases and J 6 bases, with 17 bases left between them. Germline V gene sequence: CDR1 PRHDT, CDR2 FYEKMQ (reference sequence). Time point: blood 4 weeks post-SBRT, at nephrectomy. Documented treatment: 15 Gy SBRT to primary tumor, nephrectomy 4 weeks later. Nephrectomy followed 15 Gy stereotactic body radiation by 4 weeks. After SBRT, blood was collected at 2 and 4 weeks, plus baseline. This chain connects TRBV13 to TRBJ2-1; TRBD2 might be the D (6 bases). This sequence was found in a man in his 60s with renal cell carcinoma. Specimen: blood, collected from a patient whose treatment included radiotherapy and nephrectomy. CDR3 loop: CASSVLFAGRNEQFF. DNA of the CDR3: TGTGCCAGCAGCGTTCTGTTTGCGGGACGCAATGAGCAGTTCTTC.